The present TCR beta chain was sequenced within a study of T cell changes during pregnancy in multiple sclerosis. The CDR3 runs to 15 residues. In germline, CDR1 is LNHDA, CDR2 SQIVND (reference sequence). The ends were cut back, 3 bases at V and 4 bases at J, with 15 bases in the middle. Clones were read by immunoSEQ multiplex PCR, and TCRdb kept only the in-frame ones, dropping some. Of around 78,000 clones in the sample, roughly 91% were seen once. This sample comprised peripheral blood, obtained in the third trimester of pregnancy. The TCR comes from a female donor in good health, enrolled as a control in a pregnancy study. This chain uses TRBV19 with TRBJ1-2; D might be TRBD1 (6 bases). DNA of the CDR3: TGTGCCAGTAGTATTAGGGGGGGCGCGGGCTATGGCTACACCTTC. Protein sequence: CASSIRGGAGYGYTF.